This TCR beta chain is drawn from a study of blood T cell repertoires in COVID-19. Overall study: Samples of COVID-19 (acute and convalescent) were obtained from the United States, Italy and Spain. In each case, the material was cDNA or gDNA derived from T cells, B-cell-depleted T cells, or PBMCs.

Original methodology: Reference gene primer amplification gave estimated nucleated cell counts. The assay was immunoSEQ multiplex PCR, and TCRdb's table has in-frame clones only and misses some. V and J calls plus clone size are reproduced from that table; the DNA served to infer D and trimming. The sample gives roughly 87,000 clones, roughly 83% of which show up once; about 25% is in the top ten. The J segment lost 2 bases and the V segment lost 5 bases, leaving 6 bases of the junction unmatched. The CDR3 extends over 14 amino acids. Germline V lookup: CDR1 MNHNY, CDR2 SVGAGI (reference sequence). Material: peripheral blood. This clonotype was obtained from a human donor in a cohort sampled during active COVID-19. V usage is TRBV6-6 and J usage is TRBJ2-7; 7 bases align to TRBD1. CDR3: CASSPERGPYEQYF. The DNA of the CDR3 is TGTGCCAGCAGTCCGGAAAGGGGGCCCTACGAGCAGTACTTC.